This entry describes one TCR beta chain. This sample was included in a study of T cell changes during pregnancy in multiple sclerosis. Some clones are missing from TCRdb's copy, which holds only in-frame ones; the method was immunoSEQ multiplex PCR. The sample carries about 59,000 clones, about 93% recorded once. Germline CDR1 SQVTM, CDR2 ANQGSEA. V was shortened by 0 bases and J by 6 bases, with 18 bases between the two germline ends. CDR3 length: 16 amino acids. The sequence came from a female donor with multiple sclerosis, enrolled in a pregnancy study. This rearrangement joins TRBV29-1 to TRBJ2-1; a weak D match, TRBD1 (5 bases). The input for sequencing was CD4+ T cells from peripheral blood mononuclear cells, taken before pregnancy. The CDR3 loop is CSVEDISQGLPNEQFF. CDR3 sequence (DNA): TGCAGCGTTGAAGACATCTCGCAGGGTCTGCCCAATGAGCAGTTCTTC.